Described below is a single T cell receptor beta chain sequence and its context. Profiling relied on immunoSEQ multiplex PCR, and the TCRdb table lists in-frame clones only, not all of them. The table shows roughly 360,000 clones, with 83% occurring only once. The sample is drawn from a study of blood T cell repertoires in COVID-19. The CDR3 runs 14 residues. The ends were cut back, 3 bases at V and 2 bases at J, with 10 bases in the middle. Germline values: CDR1 LNHDA, CDR2 SQIVND (reference sequence). The age range of participants was about 18 to 95 years, with residence in more than 20 US areas. Either two negative PCRs, clearance, or symptom resolution qualified Cohort 3 donors as recovered.

This TCR was sampled from a woman in her forties or fifties who had recovered from COVID-19. What was sequenced was PBMCs or T cells enriched from blood (not recorded which). The V and J genes are TRBV19 and TRBJ1-2; D gene uncertain. This CDR3 is CASSIGGPNYGYTF. The CDR3 DNA sequence: TGTGCCAGTAGTATCGGCGGCCCGAACTATGGCTACACCTTC. Complete variable domain (other parts from reference TRBV19 and TRBJ1-2): DGGITQSPKYLFRKEGQNVTLSCEQNLNHDAMYWYRQDPGQGLRLIYYSQIVNDFQKGDIAEGYSVSREKKESFPLTVTSAQKNPTAFYLCASSIGGPNYGYTFGSGTRLTVV.